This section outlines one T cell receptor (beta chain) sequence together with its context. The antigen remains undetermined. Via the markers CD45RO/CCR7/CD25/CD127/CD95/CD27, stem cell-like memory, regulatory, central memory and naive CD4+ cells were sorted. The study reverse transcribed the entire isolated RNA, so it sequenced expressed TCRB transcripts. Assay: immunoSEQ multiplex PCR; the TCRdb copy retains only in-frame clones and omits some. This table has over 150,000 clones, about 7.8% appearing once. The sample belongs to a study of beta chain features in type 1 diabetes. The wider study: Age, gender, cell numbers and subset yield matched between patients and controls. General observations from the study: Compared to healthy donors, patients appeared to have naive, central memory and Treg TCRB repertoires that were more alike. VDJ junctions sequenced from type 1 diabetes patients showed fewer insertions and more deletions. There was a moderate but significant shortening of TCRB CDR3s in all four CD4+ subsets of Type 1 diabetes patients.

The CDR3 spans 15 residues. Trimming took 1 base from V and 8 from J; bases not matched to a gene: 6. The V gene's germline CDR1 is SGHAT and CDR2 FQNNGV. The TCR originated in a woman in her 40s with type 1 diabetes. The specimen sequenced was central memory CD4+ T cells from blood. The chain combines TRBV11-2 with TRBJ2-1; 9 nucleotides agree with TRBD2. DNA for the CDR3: TGTGCCAGCAGCTTAGGCGGGAGGGAGGTGGATGAGCAGTTCTTC. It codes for CASSLGGREVDEQFF.